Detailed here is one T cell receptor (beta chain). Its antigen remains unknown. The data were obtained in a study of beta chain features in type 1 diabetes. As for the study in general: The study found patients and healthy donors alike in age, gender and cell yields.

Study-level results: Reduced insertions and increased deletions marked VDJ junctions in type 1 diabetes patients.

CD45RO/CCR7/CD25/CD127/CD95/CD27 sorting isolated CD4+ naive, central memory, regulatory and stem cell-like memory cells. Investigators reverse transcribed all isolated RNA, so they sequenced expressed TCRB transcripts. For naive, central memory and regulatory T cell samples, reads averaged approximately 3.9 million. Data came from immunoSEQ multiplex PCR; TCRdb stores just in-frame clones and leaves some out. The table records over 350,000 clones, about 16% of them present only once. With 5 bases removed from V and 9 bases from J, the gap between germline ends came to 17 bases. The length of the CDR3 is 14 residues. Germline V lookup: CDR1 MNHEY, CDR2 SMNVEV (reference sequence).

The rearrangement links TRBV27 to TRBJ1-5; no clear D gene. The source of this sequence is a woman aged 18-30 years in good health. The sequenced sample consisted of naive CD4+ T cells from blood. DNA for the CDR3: TGTGCCAGCAGTCCCCGGGCGGCGGGAGGGCCCCAGCATTTT. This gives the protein CASSPRAAGGPQHF.